One sample yielded the 12 T cell receptor beta chains listed below, sequenced in a study of technical replicates of blood from several donors. Measured with immunoSEQ multiplex PCR; TCRdb has only the in-frame clones, and not every one. This sample has almost 90,000 clones, with around 96% found just once. The specimen was T cells isolated from PBMCs. The receptors here all came from a human donor in good health.

J is TRBJ1-3 and V is TRBV7-3; maybe TRBD1 (6 bases). The CDR3 contains 15 residues. The V and J ends lost 5 bases and 9 bases respectively, with 20 bases between them. From germline, CDR1 is SGHTA and CDR2 FQGTGA. The CDR3 DNA is TGTGCCAGCAGCCCCGGTGGACAGATCTGGACCACCATATATTTT. This gives the protein CASSPGGQIWTTIYF.

The rearrangement uses TRBV5-1 and TRBJ1-1; 7 bases are a match to TRBD1. Germline loops: CDR1 SGHRS, CDR2 YFSETQ. This CDR3 is 14 amino acids long. Losses at the gene ends were 4 bases for V and 0 bases for J; bases not matched to a gene: 3. DNA for the CDR3: TGCGCCAGCAGCCAGGGACAGATGAACACTGAAGCTTTCTTT. It is translated as CASSQGQMNTEAFF.

This chain uses TRBV29-1 with TRBJ2-7; D gene ambiguous. CDR3 length: 14 residues. Germline V CDR1 and CDR2: SQVTM, ANQGSEA. Trimming cost V 3 bases and J 0 bases, with 12 bases left between them. CDR3 nucleotides: TGCAGCGTTGATGGCGAACCAGGCTCCTACGAGCAGTACTTC. Translated: CSVDGEPGSYEQYF.

V gene TRBV21-1 combines with J gene TRBJ2-1; the table's D call, TRBD2, has no DNA check behind it. TRBV21-1 is assigned pseudogene status. The length of the CDR3 is 17 residues. CDR3 amino acids: CASSKIGNIGGRNEQFF. Written as DNA, the CDR3 is TGTGCCAGCAGCAAAATCGGCAACATAGGAGGTCGCAATGAGCAGTTCTTC.

The chain has TRBV27 and TRBJ1-1; D uncertain. CDR3 length: 15 amino acids. Germline V gives CDR1 MNHEY, CDR2 SMNVEV (reference sequence). Trimming stripped 5 bases from V and 0 bases from J, with 13 bases between. The CDR3 sequence is CASSPNFHMNTEAFF. The CDR3 DNA reads TGTGCCAGCAGTCCCAATTTCCACATGAACACTGAAGCTTTCTTT.

V usage is TRBV7-9 and J usage is TRBJ1-5; the match to TRBD1 covers 8 bases. The junction had 10 bases not matched to a gene; V was cut back by 5 bases and J by 4 bases. This CDR3 is built from 16 residues. Germline V gives CDR1 SEHNR, CDR2 FQNEAQ (reference sequence). The CDR3 protein is CASSPGGTGPNQPQHF. The CDR3 nucleotides are TGTGCCAGCAGCCCAGGAGGGACAGGCCCTAATCAGCCCCAGCATTTT.

The chain combines TRBV5-6 with TRBJ2-1; 9 positions agree with TRBD1. The CDR3 spans 16 residues. The V gene's germline CDR1 is SGHDT and CDR2 YYEEEE. V shed 6 bases and J 14 bases; nucleotides not matched to a gene: 21. The DNA for the CDR3 is TGTGCCAGCACTCGCCTCGGTCCCGCGACAGGGGGGGATGAGTTCTTC. Protein sequence: CASTRLGPATGGDEFF.

This chain's CDR3 is CASSRQGGEQYF. CDR3 DNA: TGTGCCAGCAGCCGACAGGGGGGCGAGCAGTACTTC. The chain employs TRBV5-6 and TRBJ2-7; TRBD1 matches 9 bases. The CDR3 is 12 amino acids. V lost 4 bases, J lost 6 bases, and 2 bases stayed unmatched. The germline V gene encodes CDR1 SGHDT and CDR2 YYEEEE.

The CDR3: CASSLNVGDTQYF. The DNA of the CDR3 is TGTGCCAGCAGCTTAAACGTCGGGGATACGCAGTATTTT. The genes are TRBV7-2 and TRBJ2-3, with D unclear. This CDR3 has 13 amino acids. CDR1 is SGHTA and CDR2 is FQGNSA in the germline V gene. The V and J ends lost 2 bases and 6 bases respectively, with 9 bases between them.

The rearrangement uses TRBV27 and TRBJ1-5; 11 bases fit TRBD1. V dropped 6 bases and J dropped 4; count of bases not matched to a gene: 11. Germline CDR1 and CDR2: MNHEY and SMNVEV (reference sequence). The CDR3 has 17 residues. The DNA of the CDR3 is TGTGCCAGCAGCGACCCGGGACAGGGGGATGGGAATCAGCCCCAGCATTTT. Encoded protein: CASSDPGQGDGNQPQHF.

This clone was detected once. The J gene is TRBJ2-2, the V gene TRBV6-4, with D possibly matching TRBD2 (6 bases). The V and J ends lost 0 bases and 5 bases respectively, with 10 bases between them. CDR3 length equals 15 residues. Germline values: CDR1 MRHNA, CDR2 SNTAGT. DNA for the CDR3: TGTGCCAGCAGTGACTCCGGGGACTTTACCGGGGAGCTGTTTTTT. Its translation is CASSDSGDFTGELFF.

This clone was recorded only once. V is TRBV5-8 and J is TRBJ1-2; 11 bases match TRBD1. The germline gives CDR1 SGHTS, CDR2 YDEGEE. The junction had 4 bases not matched to a gene; V was cut back by 4 bases and J by 8 bases. The CDR3 is made up of 13 amino acids. CDR3 loop: CASSTDRGRGYTF. The CDR3 DNA is TGTGCCAGCAGCACGGACAGGGGGCGAGGCTACACCTTC. Looking up the rest from reference TRBV5-8 and TRBJ1-2 gives the full variable domain: EAGVTQSPTHLIKTRGQQATLRCSPISGHTSVYWYQQALGLGLQFLLWYDEGEERNRGNFPPRFSGRQFPNYSSELNVNALELEDSALYLCASSTDRGRGYTFGSGTRLTVV.